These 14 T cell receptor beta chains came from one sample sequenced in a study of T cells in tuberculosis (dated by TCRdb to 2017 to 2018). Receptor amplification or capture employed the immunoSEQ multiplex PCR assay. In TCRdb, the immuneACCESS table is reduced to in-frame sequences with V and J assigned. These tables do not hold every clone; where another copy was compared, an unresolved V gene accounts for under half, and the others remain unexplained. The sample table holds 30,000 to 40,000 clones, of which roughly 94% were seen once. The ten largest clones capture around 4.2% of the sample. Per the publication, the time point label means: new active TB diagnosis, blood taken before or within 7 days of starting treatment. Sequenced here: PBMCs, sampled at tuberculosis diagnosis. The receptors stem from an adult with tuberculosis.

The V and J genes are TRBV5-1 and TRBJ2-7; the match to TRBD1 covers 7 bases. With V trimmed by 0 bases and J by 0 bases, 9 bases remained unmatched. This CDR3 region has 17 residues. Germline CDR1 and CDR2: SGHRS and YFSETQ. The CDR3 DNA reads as TGCGCCAGCAGCTTGGCCGGTAAGGGACAGAGCTCCTACGAGCAGTACTTC. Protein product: CASSLAGKGQSSYEQYF.

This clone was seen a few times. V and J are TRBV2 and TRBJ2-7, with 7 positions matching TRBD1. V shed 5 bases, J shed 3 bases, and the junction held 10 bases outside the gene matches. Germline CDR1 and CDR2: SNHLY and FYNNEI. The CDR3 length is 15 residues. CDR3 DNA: TGTGCCAGCAGTAAGGGGGCACTTTCCCTCTACGAGCAGTACTTC. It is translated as CASSKGALSLYEQYF.

For the CDR3, the DNA is TGCGCCAGCAGCCAACCCAATGCGGGGGCCGCTCGGGAGCAGTACTTC. Amino acids: CASSQPNAGAAREQYF. The V gene is TRBV4-1, the J gene TRBJ2-7; TRBD2 is a possible D gene (7 bases). CDR3 length: 16 amino acids. V was clipped by 2 bases and J by 7 bases, with 21 bases between them. CDR1 is MGHRA, CDR2 YSYEKL, per germline.

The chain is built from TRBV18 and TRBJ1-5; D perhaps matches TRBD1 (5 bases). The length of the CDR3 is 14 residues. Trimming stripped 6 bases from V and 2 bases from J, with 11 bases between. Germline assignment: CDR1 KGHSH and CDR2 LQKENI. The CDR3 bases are TGTGCCAGCTCCCCGACAGCTGGCAATCAGCCCCAGCATTTT. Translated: CASSPTAGNQPQHF. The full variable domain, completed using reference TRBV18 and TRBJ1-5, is NAGVMQNPRHLVRRRGQEARLRCSPMKGHSHVYWYRQLPEEGLKFMVYLQKENIIDESGMPKERFSAEFPKEGPSILRIQQVVRGDSAAYFCASSPTAGNQPQHFGDGTRLSIL.

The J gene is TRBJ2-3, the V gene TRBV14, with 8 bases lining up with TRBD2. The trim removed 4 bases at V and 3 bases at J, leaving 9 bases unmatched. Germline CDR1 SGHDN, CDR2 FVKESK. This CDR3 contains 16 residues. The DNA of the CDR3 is TGTGCCAGCAGCCGAGTAGCGGGGTCATCGACAGATACGCAGTATTTT. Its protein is CASSRVAGSSTDTQYF. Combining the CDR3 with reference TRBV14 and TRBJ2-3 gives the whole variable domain EAGVTQFPSHSVIEKGQTVTLRCDPISGHDNLYWYRRVMGKEIKFLLHFVKESKQDESGMPNNRFLAERTGGTYSTLKVQPAELEDSGVYFCASSRVAGSSTDTQYFGPGTRLTVL.

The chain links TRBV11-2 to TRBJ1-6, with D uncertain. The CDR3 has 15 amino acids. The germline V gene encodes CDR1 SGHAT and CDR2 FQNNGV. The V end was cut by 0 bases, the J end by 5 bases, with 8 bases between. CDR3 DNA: TGTGCCAGCAGCTTAGAAGGGAGCCATAATTCACCCCTCCACTTT. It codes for CASSLEGSHNSPLHF.

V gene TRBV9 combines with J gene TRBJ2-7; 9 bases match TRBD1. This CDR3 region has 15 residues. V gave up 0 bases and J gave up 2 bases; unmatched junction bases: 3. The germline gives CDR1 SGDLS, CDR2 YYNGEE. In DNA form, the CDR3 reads TGTGCCAGCAGCGTAGAACAGGGGGCGACCTACGAGCAGTACTTC. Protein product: CASSVEQGATYEQYF.

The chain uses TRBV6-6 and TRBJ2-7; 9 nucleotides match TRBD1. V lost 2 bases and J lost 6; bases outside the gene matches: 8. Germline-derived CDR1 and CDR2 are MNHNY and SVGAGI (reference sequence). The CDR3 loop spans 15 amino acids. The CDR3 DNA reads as TGTGCCAGCAGTTACCCGGGACAGGGCTTTATCGAGCAGTACTTC. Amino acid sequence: CASSYPGQGFIEQYF.

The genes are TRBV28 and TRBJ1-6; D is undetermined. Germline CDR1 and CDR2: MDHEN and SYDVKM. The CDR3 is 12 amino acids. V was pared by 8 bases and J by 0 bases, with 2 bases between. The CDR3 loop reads CASRSYNSPLHF. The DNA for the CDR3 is TGTGCCAGCCGCTCCTATAATTCACCCCTCCACTTT. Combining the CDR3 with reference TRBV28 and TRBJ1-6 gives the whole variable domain DVKVTQSSRYLVKRTGEKVFLECVQDMDHENMFWYRQDPGLGLRLIYFSYDVKMKEKGDIPEGYSVSREKKERFSLILESASTNQTSMYLCASRSYNSPLHFGNGTRLTVT.

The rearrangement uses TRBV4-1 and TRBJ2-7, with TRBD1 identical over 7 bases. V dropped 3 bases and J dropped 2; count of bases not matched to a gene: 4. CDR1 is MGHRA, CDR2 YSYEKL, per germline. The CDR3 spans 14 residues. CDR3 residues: CASSHRTGAYEQYF. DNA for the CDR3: TGCGCCAGCAGCCACCGAACAGGGGCCTACGAGCAGTACTTC.

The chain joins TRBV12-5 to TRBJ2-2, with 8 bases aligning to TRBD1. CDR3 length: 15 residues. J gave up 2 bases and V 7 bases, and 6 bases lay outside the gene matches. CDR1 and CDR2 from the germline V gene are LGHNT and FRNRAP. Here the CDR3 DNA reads TGTGCTAGTGCTTACGGGACAGGTAACACCGGGGAGCTGTTTTTT. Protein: CASAYGTGNTGELFF.

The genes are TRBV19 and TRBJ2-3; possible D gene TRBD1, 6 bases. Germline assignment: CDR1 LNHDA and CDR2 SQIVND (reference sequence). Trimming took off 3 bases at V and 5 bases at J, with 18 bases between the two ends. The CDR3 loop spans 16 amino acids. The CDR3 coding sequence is TGTGCCAGTAGTATGAACCCGCTGACAGGCCTAGATACGCAGTATTTT. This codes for CASSMNPLTGLDTQYF.

The CDR3 loop reads CSVAGGMGYTF. The CDR3 nucleotides are TGCAGCGTTGCGGGGGGAATGGGCTACACCTTC. V and J are TRBV29-1 and TRBJ1-2; D possibly corresponds to TRBD1 (5 bases). Trimming took 4 bases from V and 8 from J, leaving 11 bases between them. The length of the CDR3 is 11 residues. CDR1 and CDR2 (germline): SQVTM, ANQGSEA.

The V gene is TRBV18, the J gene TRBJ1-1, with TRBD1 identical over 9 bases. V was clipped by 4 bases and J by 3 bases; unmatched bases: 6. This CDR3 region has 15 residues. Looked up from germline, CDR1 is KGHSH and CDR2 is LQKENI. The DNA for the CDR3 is TGTGCCAGCTCACGCACGGGACAGGGATACACTGAAGCTTTCTTT. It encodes CASSRTGQGYTEAFF. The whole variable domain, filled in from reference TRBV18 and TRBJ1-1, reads NAGVMQNPRHLVRRRGQEARLRCSPMKGHSHVYWYRQLPEEGLKFMVYLQKENIIDESGMPKERFSAEFPKEGPSILRIQQVVRGDSAAYFCASSRTGQGYTEAFFGQGTRLTVV.